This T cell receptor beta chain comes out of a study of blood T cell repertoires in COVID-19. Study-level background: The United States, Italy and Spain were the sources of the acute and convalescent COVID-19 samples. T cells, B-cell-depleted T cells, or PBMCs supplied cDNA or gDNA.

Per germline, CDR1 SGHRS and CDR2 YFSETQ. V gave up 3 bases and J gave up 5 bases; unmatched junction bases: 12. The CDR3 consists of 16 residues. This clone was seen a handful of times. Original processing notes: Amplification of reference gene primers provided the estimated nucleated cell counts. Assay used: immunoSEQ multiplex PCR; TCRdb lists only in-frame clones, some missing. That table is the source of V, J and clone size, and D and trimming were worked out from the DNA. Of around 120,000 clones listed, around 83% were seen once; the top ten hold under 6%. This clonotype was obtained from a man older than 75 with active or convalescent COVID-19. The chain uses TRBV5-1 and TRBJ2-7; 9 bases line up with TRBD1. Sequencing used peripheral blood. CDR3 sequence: CASSSGQGGLIHEQYF. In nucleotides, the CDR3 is TGCGCCAGCAGCTCGGGACAGGGCGGGTTGATCCACGAGCAGTACTTC.